This record concerns one T cell receptor beta chain sequence. Random-hexamer reverse transcription was applied to roughly 0.5 to 1 ug RNA. TCRdb passed the immunoSEQ multiplex PCR reads through MiXCR, listing each CDR3 protein once. The profile shows more than 150,000 distinct CDR3 sequences, around 95% of them singletons. Germline assignment: CDR1 SGHRS and CDR2 YFSETQ. J was trimmed by 1 base and V by 4 bases; bases with no gene match: 5. The CDR3 loop spans 16 amino acids. These data belong to a study of CD8 T cells in Susac syndrome. Study background: Intravenous immunoglobulin alone or corticosteroids were being given to patients with Susac syndrome at blood draw, unless they were therapy-naive.

Material: CD4+ T cells from PBMCs. The chain combines TRBV5-1 with TRBJ1-1, with 12 bases lining up with TRBD1. The TCR comes from a human donor with Susac syndrome. The CDR3 coding sequence is TGCGCCAGCAGCCGGGGACAGGGGGCGAGGAACACTGAAGCTTTCTTT. Translation: CASSRGQGARNTEAFF. Drawing the rest from reference TRBV5-1 and TRBJ1-1, the complete variable domain is KAGVTQTPRYLIKTRGQQVTLSCSPISGHRSVSWYQQTPGQGLQFLFEYFSETQRNKGNFPGRFSGRQFSNSRSEMNVSTLELGDSALYLCASSRGQGARNTEAFFGQGTRLTVV.